Listed below are T cell receptor beta chains from one sample, sequenced in a study of T cell repertoires in cytomegalovirus infection. Using its own MiXCR run on the reads, TCRdb lists one record per CDR3 protein. The sample lists about 160,000 distinct CDR3 sequences; under 20% were seen once. The sequenced sample consisted of CD8+ T cells from PBMCs. The receptors originated from a human donor in good health (CMV status not recorded). Some clones in this sample may be carry-over from other donors' samples. The CDR3 runs from the conserved cysteine through the conserved F or W. A D gene is named only where the DNA matches it firmly. Size tells how often a clone was seen (once, few, many) or the class of an expanded clone, and some rows leave it out.

clone_size	d_call	v_call	j_call	cdr3_aa	cdr3_nt
.	TRBD2	TRBV29-1	TRBJ2-5	CSVEGPVSGRETQYF	TGCAGCGTTGAAGGCCCTGTCAGCGGGAGAGAGACCCAGTACTTC
few	.	TRBV6-2/TRBV6-3	TRBJ2-5	CASSSVLNLETQYF	TGTGCCAGCAGTTCCGTCCTGAACCTAGAGACCCAGTACTTC
.	TRBD2	TRBV6-2/TRBV6-3	TRBJ2-2	CASSTGTRGTGGLFF	TGTGCCAGCAGTACCGGGACTAGGGGCACCGGGGGGCTGTTTTTT
few	TRBD2	TRBV28	TRBJ2-7	CASSLSRVQLAGYYEQYF	TGTGCCAGCAGTTTATCCCGCGTGCAACTAGCGGGATATTACGAGCAGTACTTC
few	TRBD1	TRBV7-2	TRBJ2-5	CASSPPGQGRETQYF	TGTGCCAGCAGCCCCCCGGGACAGGGGAGAGAGACCCAGTACTTC
.	TRBD1	TRBV12-3/TRBV12-4	TRBJ1-2	CASSSIIQDAGTGSWNGYTF	TGTGCCAGCAGTTCAATAATACAAGATGCCGGGACAGGGTCGTGGAATGGCTACACCTTC
.	TRBD1	TRBV28	TRBJ1-5	CASRRDRDNQPQHF	TGTGCCAGCAGGCGGGACAGGGACAATCAGCCCCAGCATTTT
.	.	TRBV6-2/TRBV6-3	TRBJ2-1	CASTDDRKRNEQFF	TGTGCCAGCACCGACGACCGAAAAAGGAATGAGCAGTTCTTC
few	TRBD2	TRBV2	TRBJ2-7	CASMGGTLAYEQYF	TGTGCCAGCATGGGAGGGACCCTCGCCTACGAGCAGTACTTC
.	.	TRBV12-3/TRBV12-4	TRBJ2-1	CASSINYNEQFF	TGTGCCAGCAGTATTAACTACAATGAGCAGTTCTTC
.	TRBD2	TRBV11-2	TRBJ2-7	CASSLFGTSGRYEQYF	TGTGCCAGCAGCTTATTCGGGACTAGCGGGAGGTACGAGCAGTACTTC
few	.	TRBV6-4	TRBJ2-3	CASSDSVASADTQYF	TGTGCCAGCAGTGACTCGGTGGCGAGCGCAGATACGCAGTATTTT
.	.	TRBV14	TRBJ2-2	CASSQEGVVSGTGELFF	TGTGCCAGCAGCCAAGAGGGCGTTGTCAGTGGCACCGGGGAGCTGTTTTTT
few	.	TRBV11-1	TRBJ2-2	CASSRSANGELFF	TGTGCCAGCAGCCGGTCGGCAAACGGGGAGCTGTTTTTT
.	.	TRBV27	TRBJ2-3	CASSTKGRGGDTQYF	TGTGCCAGCAGTACCAAGGGCAGGGGAGGAGATACGCAGTATTTT
few	TRBD1	TRBV5-6	TRBJ2-7	CASSGTGTGSSYEQYF	TGTGCCAGCAGCGGAACCGGGACAGGGTCCTCCTACGAGCAGTACTTC
.	TRBD1	TRBV7-8	TRBJ2-7	CASSPTGFSGEQYF	TGTGCCAGCAGCCCGACAGGGTTCTCGGGCGAGCAGTACTTC
few	.	TRBV6-5	TRBJ1-1	CASSYNGYTEAFF	TGTGCCAGCAGTTATAATGGGTACACTGAAGCTTTCTTT
.	TRBD1	TRBV6-2/TRBV6-3	TRBJ2-7	CASNRDRGYEQYF	TGTGCCAGCAACAGGGACAGGGGGTACGAGCAGTACTTC
few	.	TRBV4-3	TRBJ1-2	CASSQEQEANYGYTF	TGCGCCAGCAGCCAAGAACAGGAAGCTAACTATGGCTACACCTTC
.	.	TRBV28	TRBJ1-4	CASRSPGAGEKLFF	TGTGCCAGCAGATCCCCCGGGGCGGGGGAAAAACTGTTTTTT
.	TRBD1	TRBV7-9	TRBJ1-1	CASSSRDRGQSSFF	TGTGCCAGCAGCTCGAGGGACAGGGGGCAAAGTTCCTTCTTT
many	TRBD2	TRBV7-2	TRBJ2-1	CASSLRLAGYSYNEQFF	TGTGCCAGCAGCTTAAGGCTAGCGGGTTACTCCTACAATGAGCAGTTCTTC
few	TRBD2	TRBV12-5	TRBJ2-5	CASGLERGGRETQYF	TGTGCTAGTGGTTTGGAGCGGGGGGGCCGGGAGACCCAGTACTTC
.	TRBD2	TRBV30	TRBJ2-3	CAWTTAGGGTDTQYF	TGTGCCTGGACCACAGCGGGAGGGGGCACAGATACGCAGTATTTT
.	.	TRBV7-9	TRBJ2-7	CASTPGPVPYEQYF	TGTGCCAGCACCCCGGGTCCGGTCCCCTACGAGCAGTACTTC
.	.	TRBV6-2/TRBV6-3	TRBJ2-6	CASSAGQSGANVLTF	TGTGCCAGCAGTGCGGGACAGTCTGGGGCCAACGTCCTGACTTTC
.	.	TRBV4-1	TRBJ2-1	CASSQDLRGANEQFF	TGCGCCAGCAGCCAAGATTTGCGGGGAGCCAATGAGCAGTTCTTC
.	.	TRBV20-1	TRBJ2-1	CSARDMGEARNEQFF	TGCAGTGCTAGAGATATGGGGGAAGCACGCAATGAGCAGTTCTTC
few	TRBD1	TRBV7-9	TRBJ2-7	CASRSALGQGLEQYF	TGTGCCAGCAGATCAGCCCTAGGACAGGGGCTCGAGCAGTACTTC
few	.	TRBV6-2/TRBV6-3	TRBJ2-7	CASSYQPTYEQYF	TGTGCCAGCAGTTACCAACCAACCTACGAGCAGTACTTC
many	TRBD2	TRBV7-9	TRBJ2-1	CASSGTSNYNEQFF	TGTGCCAGCTCCGGGACTAGCAACTACAATGAGCAGTTCTTC
few	.	TRBV7-2	TRBJ2-7	CASSLEFSYEQYF	TGTGCCAGCAGTCTAGAGTTTTCCTACGAGCAGTACTTC
few	.	TRBV11-2	TRBJ2-1	CASSLRPLSRKGLYNEQFF	TGTGCCAGCAGCTTAAGGCCCCTAAGTAGAAAGGGACTTTACAATGAGCAGTTCTTC
many	TRBD1	TRBV28	TRBJ1-2	CASSLIRPGTGGRYGYTF	TGTGCCAGCAGTTTAATCCGCCCCGGGACAGGGGGTCGGTATGGCTACACCTTC
.	TRBD2	TRBV5-1	TRBJ2-7	CASSFGSGGSYEQYF	TGCGCCAGCAGCTTTGGATCCGGCGGGAGCTACGAGCAGTACTTC
.	.	TRBV9	TRBJ1-1	CASSVSSAVNTEAFF	TGTGCCAGCAGCGTAAGTTCCGCCGTGAACACTGAAGCTTTCTTT
once	.	TRBV6-5	TRBJ1-4	CASSQGRTNEKLFF	TGTGCCAGCAGCCAAGGGAGAACTAATGAAAAACTGTTTTTT
many	.	TRBV28	TRBJ2-3	CASSLTPALSDTQYF	TGTGCCAGCAGTTTAACTCCAGCGCTCTCAGATACGCAGTATTTT
few	TRBD2	TRBV6-2/TRBV6-3	TRBJ2-3	CASSYSILAGGADTQYF	TGTGCCAGCAGTTACTCGATACTAGCGGGAGGTGCGGATACGCAGTATTTT
.	.	TRBV6-5	TRBJ2-7	CASSYSGGTGKELDYEQYF	TGTGCCAGCAGTTACTCCGGAGGAACAGGGAAAGAACTCGATTACGAGCAGTACTTC
few	TRBD1	TRBV12-3/TRBV12-4	TRBJ1-1	CASSPQGAMNTEAFF	TGTGCCAGCAGTCCGCAGGGGGCTATGAACACTGAAGCTTTCTTT
.	TRBD1	TRBV29-1	TRBJ2-3	CSVGQASTDTQYF	TGCAGCGTCGGACAGGCTAGCACAGATACGCAGTATTTT
.	TRBD2	TRBV7-2	TRBJ2-7	CASSLASRLADYEQYF	TGTGCCAGCAGCTTGGCCTCAAGACTAGCGGACTACGAGCAGTACTTC
.	.	TRBV14	TRBJ1-5	CASSLSGGPQHF	TGTGCCAGCAGCCTCTCGGGGGGGCCCCAGCATTTT
.	.	TRBV6-5	TRBJ1-1	CASSPGSTEAFF	TGTGCCAGCAGCCCGGGGTCCACTGAAGCTTTCTTT
.	.	TRBV14	TRBJ2-7	CASSVRGMSSYEQYF	TGTGCCAGCAGCGTCCGAGGTATGAGCTCCTACGAGCAGTACTTC
few	.	TRBV6-5	TRBJ1-6	CASSFAPSTGTINSPLHF	TGTGCCAGCAGTTTTGCCCCTTCAACCGGGACCATCAATTCACCCCTCCACTTT
few	.	TRBV7-2	TRBJ1-5	CASSLNGLGSNQPQHF	TGTGCCAGCAGTTTGAATGGGTTAGGGAGCAATCAGCCCCAGCATTTT
few	.	TRBV7-8	TRBJ2-7	CASSLVPQTVDSPYEQYF	TGTGCCAGCAGCTTAGTTCCCCAGACCGTGGACTCCCCCTACGAGCAGTACTTC
many	.	TRBV7-2	TRBJ2-7	CASSSGSWGEQYF	TGTGCCAGCAGCTCGGGATCCTGGGGCGAGCAGTACTTC
.	TRBD1	TRBV28	TRBJ2-1	CASSLGTGRDEQFF	TGTGCCAGCAGTTTAGGGACAGGGAGAGATGAGCAGTTCTTC
few	.	TRBV7-2	TRBJ2-7	CASSPQGGLRYEQYF	TGTGCCAGCAGCCCACAGGGGGGGCTGCGTTACGAGCAGTACTTC